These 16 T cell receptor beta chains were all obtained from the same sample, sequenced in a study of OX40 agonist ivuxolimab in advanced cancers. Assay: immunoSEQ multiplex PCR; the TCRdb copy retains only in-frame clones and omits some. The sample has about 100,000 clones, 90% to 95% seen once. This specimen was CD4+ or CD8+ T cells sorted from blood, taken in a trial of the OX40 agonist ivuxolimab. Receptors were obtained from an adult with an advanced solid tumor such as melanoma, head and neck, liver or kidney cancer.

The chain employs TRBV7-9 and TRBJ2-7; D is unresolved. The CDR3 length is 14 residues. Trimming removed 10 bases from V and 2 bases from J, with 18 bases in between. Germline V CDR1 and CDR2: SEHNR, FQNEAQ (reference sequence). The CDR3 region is CAINQGPTTYEQYF. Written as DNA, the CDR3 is TGTGCCATCAACCAAGGACCGACCACCTACGAGCAGTACTTC.

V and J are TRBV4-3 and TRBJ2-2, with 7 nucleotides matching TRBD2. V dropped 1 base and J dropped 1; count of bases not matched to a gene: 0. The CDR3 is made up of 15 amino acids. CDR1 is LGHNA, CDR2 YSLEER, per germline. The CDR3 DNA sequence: TGCGCCAGCAGCCAAGCGGGGGGGAACACCGGGGAGCTGTTTTTT. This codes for CASSQAGGNTGELFF.

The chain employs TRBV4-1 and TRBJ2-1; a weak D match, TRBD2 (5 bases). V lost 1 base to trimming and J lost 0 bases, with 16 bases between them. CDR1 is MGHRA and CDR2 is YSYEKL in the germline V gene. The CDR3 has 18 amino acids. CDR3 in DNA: TGCGCCAGCAGCCAAGTGGCCTACGGGATAAGCTCCTACAATGAGCAGTTCTTC. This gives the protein CASSQVAYGISSYNEQFF.

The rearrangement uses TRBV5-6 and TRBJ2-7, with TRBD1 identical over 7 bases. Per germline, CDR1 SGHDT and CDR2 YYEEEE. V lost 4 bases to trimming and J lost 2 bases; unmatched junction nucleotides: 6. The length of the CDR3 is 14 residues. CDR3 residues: CASSPGTVTYEQYF. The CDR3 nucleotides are TGTGCCAGCAGCCCGGGGACAGTAACCTACGAGCAGTACTTC.

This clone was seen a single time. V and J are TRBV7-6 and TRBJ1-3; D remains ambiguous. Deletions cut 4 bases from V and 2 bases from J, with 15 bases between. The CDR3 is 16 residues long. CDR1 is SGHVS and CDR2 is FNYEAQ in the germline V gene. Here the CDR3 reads CASSSTPYPTGNTIYF. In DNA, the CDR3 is TGTGCCAGCAGCTCGACACCTTACCCAACTGGAAACACCATATATTTT. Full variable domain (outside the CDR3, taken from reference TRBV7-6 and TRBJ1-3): GAGVSQSPRYKVTKRGQDVALRCDPISGHVSLYWYRQALGQGPEFLTYFNYEAQQDKSGLPNDRFSAERPEGSISTLTIQRTEQRDSAMYRCASSSTPYPTGNTIYFGEGSWLTVV.

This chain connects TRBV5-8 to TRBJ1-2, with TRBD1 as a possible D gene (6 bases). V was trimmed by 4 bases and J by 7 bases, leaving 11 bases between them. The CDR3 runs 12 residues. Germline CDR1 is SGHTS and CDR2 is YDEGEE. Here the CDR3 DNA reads TGTGCCAGCAGCATCCACAGGGCTGGCTACACCTTC. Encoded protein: CASSIHRAGYTF.

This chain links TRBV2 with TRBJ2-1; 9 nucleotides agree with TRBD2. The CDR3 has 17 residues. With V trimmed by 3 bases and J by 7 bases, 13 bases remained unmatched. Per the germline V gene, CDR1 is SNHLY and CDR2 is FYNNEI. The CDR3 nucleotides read TGTGCCAGCAGTGATGGTAGCGGGAGTAGGTCAATAAATGAGCAGTTCTTC. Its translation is CASSDGSGSRSINEQFF.

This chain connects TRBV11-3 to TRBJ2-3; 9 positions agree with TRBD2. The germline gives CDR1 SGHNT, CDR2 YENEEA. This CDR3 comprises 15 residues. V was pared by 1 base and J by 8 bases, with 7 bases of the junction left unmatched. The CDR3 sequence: CASSLGTSDASTQYF. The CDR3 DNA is TGTGCCAGCAGCTTAGGGACTAGCGACGCGTCTACGCAGTATTTT.

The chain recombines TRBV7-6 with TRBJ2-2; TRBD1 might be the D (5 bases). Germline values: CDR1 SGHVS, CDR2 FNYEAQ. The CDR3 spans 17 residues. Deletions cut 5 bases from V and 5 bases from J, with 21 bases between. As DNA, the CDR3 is TGTGCCAGCAGCCCATACGCGCAGGGTCCACCTACCGGGGAGCTGTTTTTT. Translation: CASSPYAQGPPTGELFF.

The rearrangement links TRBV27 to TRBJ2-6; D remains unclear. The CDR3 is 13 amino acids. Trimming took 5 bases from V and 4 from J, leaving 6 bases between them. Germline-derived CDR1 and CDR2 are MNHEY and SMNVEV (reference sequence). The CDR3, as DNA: TGTGCCAGCAGTCCGGGCGGGGCCAACGTCCTGACTTTC. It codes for CASSPGGANVLTF.

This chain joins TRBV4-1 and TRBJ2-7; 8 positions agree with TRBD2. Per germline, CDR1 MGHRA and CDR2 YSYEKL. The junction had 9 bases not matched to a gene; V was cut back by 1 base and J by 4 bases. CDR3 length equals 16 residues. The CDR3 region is CASSQAPERENYEQYF. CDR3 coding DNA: TGCGCCAGCAGCCAAGCCCCCGAGCGGGAGAATTACGAGCAGTACTTC.

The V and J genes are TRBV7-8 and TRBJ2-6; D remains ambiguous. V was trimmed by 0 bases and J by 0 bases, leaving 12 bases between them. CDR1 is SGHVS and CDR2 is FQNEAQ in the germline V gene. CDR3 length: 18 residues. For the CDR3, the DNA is TGTGCCAGCAGCTTAGCGCGTCAAGGATACTCTGGGGCCAACGTCCTGACTTTC. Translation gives CASSLARQGYSGANVLTF.

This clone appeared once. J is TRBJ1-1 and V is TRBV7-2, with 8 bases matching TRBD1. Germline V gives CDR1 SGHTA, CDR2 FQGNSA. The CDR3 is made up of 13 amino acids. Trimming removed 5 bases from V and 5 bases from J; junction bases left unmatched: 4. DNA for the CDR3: TGTGCCAGCAGCCCGGACAGGGTGACTGAAGCTTTCTTT. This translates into CASSPDRVTEAFF.

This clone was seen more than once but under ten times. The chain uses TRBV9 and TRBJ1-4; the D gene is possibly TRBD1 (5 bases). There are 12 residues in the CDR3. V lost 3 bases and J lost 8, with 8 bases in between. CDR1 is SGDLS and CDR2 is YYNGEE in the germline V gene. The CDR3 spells CASSGDFEKLFF. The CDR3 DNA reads TGTGCCAGCAGCGGGGACTTCGAAAAACTGTTTTTT.

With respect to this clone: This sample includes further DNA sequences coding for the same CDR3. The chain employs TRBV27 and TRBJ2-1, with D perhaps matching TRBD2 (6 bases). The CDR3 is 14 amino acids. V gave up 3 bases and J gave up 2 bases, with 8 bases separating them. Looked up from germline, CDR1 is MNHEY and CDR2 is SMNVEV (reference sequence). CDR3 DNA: TGTGCCAGCAGTTTGGGAGGAGCCTACAATGAGCAGTTCTTC. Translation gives CASSLGGAYNEQFF.

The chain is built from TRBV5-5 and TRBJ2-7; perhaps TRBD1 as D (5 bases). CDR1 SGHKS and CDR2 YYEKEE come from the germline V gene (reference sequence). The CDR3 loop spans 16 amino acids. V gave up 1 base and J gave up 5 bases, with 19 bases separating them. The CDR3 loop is CASSLRFREWSNEQYF. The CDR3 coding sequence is TGTGCCAGCAGCTTGCGGTTCAGGGAATGGAGTAACGAGCAGTACTTC.